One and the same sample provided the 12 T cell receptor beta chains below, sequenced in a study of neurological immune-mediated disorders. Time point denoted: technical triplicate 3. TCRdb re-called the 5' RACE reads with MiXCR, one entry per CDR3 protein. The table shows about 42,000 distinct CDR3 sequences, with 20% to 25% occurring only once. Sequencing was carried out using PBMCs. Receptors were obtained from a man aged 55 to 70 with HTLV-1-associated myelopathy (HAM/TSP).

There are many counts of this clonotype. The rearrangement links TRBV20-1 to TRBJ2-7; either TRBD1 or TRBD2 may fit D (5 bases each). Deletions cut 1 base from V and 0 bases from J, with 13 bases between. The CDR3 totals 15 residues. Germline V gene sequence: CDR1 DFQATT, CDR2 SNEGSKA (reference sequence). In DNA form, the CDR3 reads TGCAGTGCTAGAGGACGACAGAGGGGCTCCTACGAGCAGTACTTC. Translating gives CSARGRQRGSYEQYF.

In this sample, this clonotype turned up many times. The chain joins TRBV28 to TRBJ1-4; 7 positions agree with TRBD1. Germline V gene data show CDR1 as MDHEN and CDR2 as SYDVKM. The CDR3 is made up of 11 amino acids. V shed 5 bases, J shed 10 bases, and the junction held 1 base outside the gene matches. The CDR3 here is CASSRQGKLFF. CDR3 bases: TGTGCCAGCAGTCGACAGGGAAAACTGTTTTTT.

The CDR3 region is CAPGGVDTQYF. Written as DNA, the CDR3 is TGTGCCCCGGGGGGGGTAGATACGCAGTATTTT. This chain uses TRBV6-5 with TRBJ2-3; 8 nucleotides agree with TRBD2. The CDR3 totals 11 residues. Germline V CDR1 and CDR2: MNHEY, SVGAGI. V shed 11 bases, J shed 5 bases, and the junction held 3 bases outside the gene matches.

CDR3: CSVAEGGYGYTF. The CDR3 DNA sequence: TGCAGCGTGGCAGAGGGGGGCTATGGCTACACCTTC. The chain couples TRBV29-1 to TRBJ1-2; the D gene is possibly TRBD1 (6 bases). Germline CDR1 SQVTM, CDR2 ANQGSEA. The CDR3 has 12 amino acids. V gave up 6 bases and J gave up 4 bases, with 12 bases separating them. The variable domain in full, completed from reference TRBV29-1 and TRBJ1-2, reads SAVISQKPSRDICQRGTSLTIQCQVDSQVTMMFWYRQQPGQSLTLIATANQGSEATYESGFVIDKFPISRPNLTFSTLTVSNMSPEDSSIYLCSVAEGGYGYTFGSGTRLTVV.

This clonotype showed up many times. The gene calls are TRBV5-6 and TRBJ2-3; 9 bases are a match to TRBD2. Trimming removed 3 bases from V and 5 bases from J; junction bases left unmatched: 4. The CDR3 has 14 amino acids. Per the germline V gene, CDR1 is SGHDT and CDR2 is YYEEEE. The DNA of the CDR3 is TGTGCCAGCAGCTATAGCGGGAGACGAGATACGCAGTATTTT. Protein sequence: CASSYSGRRDTQYF.

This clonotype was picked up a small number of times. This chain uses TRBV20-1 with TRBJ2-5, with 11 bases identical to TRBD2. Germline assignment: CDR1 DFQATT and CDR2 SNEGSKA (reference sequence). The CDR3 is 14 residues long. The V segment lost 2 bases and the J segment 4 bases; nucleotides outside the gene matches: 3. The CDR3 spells CSARHSGGGETQYF. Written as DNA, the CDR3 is TGCAGTGCTAGACATAGCGGGGGGGGAGAGACCCAGTACTTC.

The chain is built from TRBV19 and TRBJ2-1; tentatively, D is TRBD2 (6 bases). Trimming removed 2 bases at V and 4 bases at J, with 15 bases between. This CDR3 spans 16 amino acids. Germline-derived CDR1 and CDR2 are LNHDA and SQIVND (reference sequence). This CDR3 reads CASSISGLAKYNEQFF. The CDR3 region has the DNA TGTGCCAGTAGTATATCGGGGCTAGCGAAGTACAATGAGCAGTTCTTC.

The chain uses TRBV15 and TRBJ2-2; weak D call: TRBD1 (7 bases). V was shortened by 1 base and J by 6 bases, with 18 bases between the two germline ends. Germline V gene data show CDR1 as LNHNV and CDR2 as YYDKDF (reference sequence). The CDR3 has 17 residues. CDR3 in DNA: TGTGCCACCAGCAGAGGGGGGGACAGCGCGCGGTCCGGGGAGCTGTTTTTT. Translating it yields CATSRGGDSARSGELFF.

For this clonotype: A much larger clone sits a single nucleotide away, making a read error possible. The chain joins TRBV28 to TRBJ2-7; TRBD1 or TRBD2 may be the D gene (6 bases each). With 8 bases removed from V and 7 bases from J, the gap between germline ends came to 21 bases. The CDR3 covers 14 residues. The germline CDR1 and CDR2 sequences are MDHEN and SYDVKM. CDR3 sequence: CASRPGPGAGEQYF. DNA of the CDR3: TGTGCCAGCCGCCCGGGACCGGGGGCGGGGGAGCAGTACTTC.

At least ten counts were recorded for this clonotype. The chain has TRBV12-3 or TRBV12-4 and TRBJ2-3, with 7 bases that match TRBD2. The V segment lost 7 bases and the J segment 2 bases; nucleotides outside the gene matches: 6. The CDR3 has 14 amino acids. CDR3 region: CASNQGDYTDTQYF. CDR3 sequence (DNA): TGTGCCAGCAACCAAGGGGACTACACAGATACGCAGTATTTT.

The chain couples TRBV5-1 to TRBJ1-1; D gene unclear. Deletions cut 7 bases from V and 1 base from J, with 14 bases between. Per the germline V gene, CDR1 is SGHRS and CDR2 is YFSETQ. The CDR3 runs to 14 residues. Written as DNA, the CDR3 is TGCGCCAGCCGCCTCGGGGAAAAGAACACTGAAGCTTTCTTT. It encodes CASRLGEKNTEAFF. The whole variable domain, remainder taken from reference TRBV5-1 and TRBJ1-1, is KAGVTQTPRYLIKTRGQQVTLSCSPISGHRSVSWYQQTPGQGLQFLFEYFSETQRNKGNFPGRFSGRQFSNSRSEMNVSTLELGDSALYLCASRLGEKNTEAFFGQGTRLTVV.

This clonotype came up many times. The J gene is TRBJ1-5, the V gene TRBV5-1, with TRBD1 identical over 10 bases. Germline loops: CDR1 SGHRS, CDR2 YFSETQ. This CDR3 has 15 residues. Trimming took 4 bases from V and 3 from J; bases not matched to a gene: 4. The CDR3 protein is CASSEGQGSNQPQHF. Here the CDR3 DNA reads TGCGCCAGCAGCGAGGGACAGGGGTCCAATCAGCCCCAGCATTTT.